The 30 T cell receptor beta chains below come from one sample, sequenced in a study of shared clonotypes between healthy human individuals. TCRdb's copy holds only in-frame clones and misses some; the assay was immunoSEQ multiplex PCR. The sample lists about 520,000 clones, roughly 80% occurring once. The sequenced sample consisted of PBMCs. The receptors here all came from a woman between 35 and 50 years old in good health. Some clones in this sample may be carry-over from other donors' samples.

J is TRBJ2-4 and V is TRBV2; D is undetermined. The ends were cut back, 6 bases at V and 9 bases at J, with 18 bases in the middle. Germline V CDR1 and CDR2: SNHLY, FYNNEI. The CDR3 contains 14 residues. Written as DNA, the CDR3 is TGTGCCAGCAGCGCAAATCCGGACCCGGGCATTCAGTACTTC. Its protein is CASSANPDPGIQYF.

The V gene is TRBV7-2, the J gene TRBJ1-3; 8 bases are a match to TRBD1. The CDR3 consists of 13 residues. Trimming removed 5 bases from V and 8 bases from J; junction bases left unmatched: 5. CDR1 and CDR2 (germline): SGHTA, FQGNSA. The DNA of the CDR3 is TGTGCCAGCAGCACAGGGGGGGGATACACCATATATTTT. Protein: CASSTGGGYTIYF.

V gene TRBV6-5 combines with J gene TRBJ2-7; 10 bases align to TRBD2. Trimming took 2 bases from V and 2 from J; bases not matched to a gene: 6. The V gene's germline CDR1 is MNHEY and CDR2 SVGAGI. This CDR3 is built from 16 residues. CDR3 sequence reads: CASSYGGLAPPYEQYF. In DNA form, the CDR3 reads TGTGCCAGCAGTTACGGGGGACTAGCGCCTCCCTACGAGCAGTACTTC.

This chain connects TRBV6-1 to TRBJ2-7, with D tentatively TRBD2 (5 bases). The CDR3 length is 12 residues. Deletions cut 9 bases from V and 3 bases from J, with 12 bases between. Germline V lookup: CDR1 MNHNS, CDR2 SASEGT. The CDR3 coding sequence is TGTGCCAGTGGCCGGGATCTCTACGAGCAGTACTTC. This codes for CASGRDLYEQYF.

The V call is TRBV10-2, the J call TRBJ1-1, with D hard to call. CDR1 is WSHSY, CDR2 SAAADI, per germline. Deletions cut 4 bases from V and 2 bases from J, with 11 bases between. The CDR3 is 14 residues long. DNA for the CDR3: TGCGCCAGCAGTGGACTCGGTGCAAACACTGAAGCTTTCTTT. Protein sequence: CASSGLGANTEAFF.

This clone showed up just a few times. The chain is built from TRBV7-3 and TRBJ2-3, with D hard to call. The V gene's germline CDR1 is SGHTA and CDR2 FQGTGA. The CDR3 contains 14 residues. V lost 0 bases and J 2 bases, leaving 6 bases between the germline ends. This chain's CDR3 is CASSLTGNTDTQYF. The CDR3 nucleotides are TGTGCCAGCAGCTTAACCGGAAACACAGATACGCAGTATTTT. The whole variable domain, filled in from reference TRBV7-3 and TRBJ2-3, reads GAGVSQTPSNKVTEKGKYVELRCDPISGHTALYWYRQSLGQGPEFLIYFQGTGAADDSGLPNDRFFAVRPEGSVSTLKIQRTERGDSAVYLCASSLTGNTDTQYFGPGTRLTVL.

This clone showed up just a few times. This chain links TRBV29-1 with TRBJ1-5; 9 positions match TRBD1. The CDR3 extends over 13 amino acids. J was trimmed by 4 bases and V by 6 bases; bases with no gene match: 4. Looked up from germline, CDR1 is SQVTM and CDR2 is ANQGSEA. CDR3 in DNA: TGCAGCGTGTTACAGGGGGCTAATCAGCCCCAGCATTTT. This translates into CSVLQGANQPQHF.

The genes are TRBV18 and TRBJ2-1; possibly TRBD2 for D (5 bases). Deletions cut 3 bases from V and 10 bases from J, with 7 bases between. Germline CDR1 reads KGHSH; CDR2 reads LQKENI. CDR3 length: 11 residues. CDR3 sequence reads: CASSPRGEQFF. The CDR3 DNA sequence: TGTGCCAGCTCACCTCGAGGGGAGCAGTTCTTC.

The gene calls are TRBV25-1 and TRBJ1-4, with TRBD1 as a possible D gene (6 bases). Trimming pared 7 bases from V and 7 bases from J, leaving 16 bases between. Germline CDR1 and CDR2: MGHDK and SYGVNS. The CDR3 loop spans 14 amino acids. CDR3 residues: CASTPPGAGEKLFF. CDR3 in DNA: TGTGCCAGCACCCCGCCGGGGGCTGGTGAAAAACTGTTTTTT.

This chain joins TRBV15 and TRBJ2-1, with D unresolved. The CDR3 runs to 17 residues. Looked up from germline, CDR1 is LNHNV and CDR2 is YYDKDF (reference sequence). Trimming shortened V by 0 bases and J by 0 bases, and 12 bases separated the two germline ends. The CDR3 nucleotides are TGTGCCACCAGCAGAGACGGCAGGCGAAGCTCCTACAATGAGCAGTTCTTC. Translation gives CATSRDGRRSSYNEQFF.

The genes are TRBV19 and TRBJ2-3, with D perhaps TRBD1 or TRBD2 (6 bases each). V was pared by 3 bases and J by 2 bases, with 15 bases between. The V gene's germline CDR1 is LNHDA and CDR2 SQIVND (reference sequence). The CDR3 is 16 residues long. CDR3 in amino acids: CASSMGGHQNTDTQYF. The CDR3 bases are TGTGCCAGTAGTATGGGGGGACACCAGAACACAGATACGCAGTATTTT.

The V and J genes are TRBV5-1 and TRBJ2-2; 11 bases are a match to TRBD1. The V gene's germline CDR1 is SGHRS and CDR2 YFSETQ. Trimming cost V 3 bases and J 4 bases; bases outside gene matches: 2. The CDR3 runs 15 residues. Here the CDR3 reads CASSWGTGGTGELFF. As DNA, the CDR3 is TGCGCCAGCAGCTGGGGGACAGGGGGCACCGGGGAGCTGTTTTTT.

The chain joins TRBV28 to TRBJ2-7; a possible D gene is TRBD1 (5 bases). Germline CDR1 MDHEN, CDR2 SYDVKM. This CDR3 has 13 residues. V was trimmed by 2 bases and J by 9 bases, leaving 14 bases between them. The CDR3 is CASSLARVHGQYF. The CDR3 coding sequence is TGTGCCAGCAGTTTAGCCAGGGTCCACGGGCAGTACTTC.

The chain is built from TRBV19 and TRBJ1-1; perhaps TRBD1 as D (5 bases). The V gene's germline CDR1 is LNHDA and CDR2 SQIVND (reference sequence). The CDR3 loop spans 13 amino acids. V lost 4 bases, J lost 3 bases, and 9 bases lay in between. The CDR3 loop is CASSTVGDTEAFF. The DNA of the CDR3 is TGTGCCAGTAGTACGGTGGGGGACACTGAAGCTTTCTTT.

The chain combines TRBV19 with TRBJ1-5; perhaps TRBD1 as D (6 bases). The germline gives CDR1 LNHDA, CDR2 SQIVND (reference sequence). This CDR3 has 15 amino acids. Trimming stripped 3 bases from V and 3 bases from J, with 12 bases between. The CDR3 sequence: CASSIIRGPNQPQHF. The CDR3 DNA sequence: TGTGCCAGTAGTATTATACGGGGGCCCAATCAGCCCCAGCATTTT.

The chain combines TRBV2 with TRBJ2-3; 7 nucleotides line up with TRBD1. From germline, CDR1 is SNHLY and CDR2 FYNNEI. There are 15 residues in the CDR3. J lost 2 bases, V lost 6 bases, and 8 bases had no gene match. The CDR3 here is CASSRQGVYTDTQYF. The CDR3 DNA is TGTGCCAGCAGCCGACAGGGTGTTTACACAGATACGCAGTATTTT.

The CDR3 sequence: CASSLQGANYGYTF. CDR3 nucleotides: TGCGCCAGCAGCCTACAGGGGGCAAACTATGGCTACACCTTC. The rearrangement joins TRBV5-1 to TRBJ1-2; 9 positions match TRBD1. The CDR3 has 14 residues. Germline values: CDR1 SGHRS, CDR2 YFSETQ. V shed 4 bases, J shed 2 bases, and the junction held 3 bases outside the gene matches.

The chain links TRBV5-6 to TRBJ2-4, with a possible D match to TRBD2 (6 bases). CDR1 is SGHDT, CDR2 YYEEEE, per germline. V lost 0 bases and J lost 7, with 11 bases in between. The CDR3 totals 14 residues. CDR3 in amino acids: CASSLVGGMNIQYF. CDR3 DNA: TGTGCCAGCAGCTTGGTGGGGGGTATGAACATTCAGTACTTC.

The chain links TRBV30 to TRBJ2-2; the D gene is possibly TRBD1 (6 bases). This CDR3 spans 14 amino acids. V lost 6 bases, J lost 2 bases, and 13 bases lay in between. Looked up from germline, CDR1 is GTSNPN and CDR2 is SVGIG (reference sequence). The CDR3, as DNA: TGTGCCTGCTCAGGGGAAATTAACACCGGGGAGCTGTTTTTT. This codes for CACSGEINTGELFF.

This sequence joins TRBV7-9 and TRBJ2-1; TRBD2 might be the D (5 bases). The germline V gene encodes CDR1 SEHNR and CDR2 FQNEAQ (reference sequence). Trimming took 1 base from V and 8 from J, leaving 24 bases between them. This CDR3 region has 18 residues. This chain's CDR3 is CASSLGRRWAQRPDEQFF. CDR3 bases: TGTGCCAGCAGCTTAGGGAGGCGATGGGCCCAAAGGCCCGATGAGCAGTTCTTC.

The chain employs TRBV27 and TRBJ1-5, with a possible D match to TRBD1 (5 bases). V dropped 2 bases and J dropped 5 bases, with 10 bases sitting between them. Germline loops: CDR1 MNHEY, CDR2 SMNVEV (reference sequence). The CDR3 is 14 residues long. CDR3 sequence reads: CASSLTSGHQPQHF. The DNA for the CDR3 is TGTGCCAGCAGTTTAACGTCGGGACATCAGCCCCAGCATTTT.

The DNA of the CDR3 is TGTGCCTGGAGGGCCAGGGCCGCGGGTTCGAGTTCCTACGAGCAGTACTTC. Its translation is CAWRARAAGSSSYEQYF. The rearrangement joins TRBV30 to TRBJ2-7; D assignment may be TRBD1 or TRBD2 (5 bases each). Trimming shortened V by 3 bases and J by 1 base, and 22 bases separated the two germline ends. The CDR3 length is 17 residues. CDR1 is GTSNPN and CDR2 is SVGIG in the germline V gene (reference sequence).

The gene calls are TRBV5-8 and TRBJ1-2; 10 bases fit TRBD1. Trimming cost V 1 base and J 4 bases; bases outside gene matches: 13. This CDR3 has 18 amino acids. Germline CDR1 reads SGHTS; CDR2 reads YDEGEE. CDR3 coding DNA: TGTGCCAGCAGCTTGATCTACGACAGGGGGCACTGGGGCTATGGCTACACCTTC. Residues: CASSLIYDRGHWGYGYTF. The complete variable domain, with remaining parts taken from reference TRBV5-8 and TRBJ1-2, reads EAGVTQSPTHLIKTRGQQATLRCSPISGHTSVYWYQQALGLGLQFLLWYDEGEERNRGNFPPRFSGRQFPNYSSELNVNALELEDSALYLCASSLIYDRGHWGYGYTFGSGTRLTVV.

This clone occurred once. It is unclear where the CDR3 begins or ends on the DNA, so no DNA is shown, and the CDR3 is as TCRdb lists it. The chain is built from TRBV28 and TRBJ1-5. CDR1 is MDHEN and CDR2 is SYDVKM in the germline V gene. The CDR3 is 16 residues long, counting both termini. The CDR3: CASSFWEWGNNQPQHF.

The chain couples TRBV2 to TRBJ2-7; TRBD1 is a possible D gene (6 bases). This CDR3 region has 15 residues. The ends were cut back, 6 bases at V and 5 bases at J, with 20 bases in the middle. Germline V gene sequence: CDR1 SNHLY, CDR2 FYNNEI. The CDR3 spells CASRDMTGPYNEQYF. Written as DNA, the CDR3 is TGTGCCAGCAGAGATATGACAGGCCCTTACAACGAGCAGTACTTC.

Written as DNA, the CDR3 is TGTGCCAGCTCGGTTGGGACAGGGACGGATACGCAGTATTTT. Amino acids: CASSVGTGTDTQYF. The chain uses TRBV18 and TRBJ2-3; 9 bases agree with TRBD1. The CDR3 totals 14 residues. J was trimmed by 6 bases and V by 6 bases; bases with no gene match: 7. Germline-derived CDR1 and CDR2 are KGHSH and LQKENI.

The genes are TRBV30 and TRBJ1-2; D is ambiguous. There are 13 residues in the CDR3. V was trimmed by 4 bases and J by 8 bases, leaving 17 bases between them. CDR1 and CDR2 from the germline V gene are GTSNPN and SVGIG (reference sequence). The CDR3: CAWNVGSPRGYTF. The CDR3 nucleotides are TGTGCCTGGAATGTCGGGTCTCCGCGGGGCTACACCTTC.

This clone was counted a single time. J is TRBJ1-5 and V is TRBV5-1; D is perhaps TRBD1 (5 bases). This CDR3 has 15 amino acids. CDR1 and CDR2 from the germline V gene are SGHRS and YFSETQ. With 4 bases removed from V and 5 bases from J, the gap between germline ends came to 16 bases. The CDR3 sequence is CASSEGGTRDQPQHF. The CDR3 bases are TGCGCCAGCAGCGAGGGAGGGACCCGCGATCAGCCCCAGCATTTT.

The chain uses TRBV28 and TRBJ1-2; D is unresolved. The length of the CDR3 is 14 residues. V was trimmed by 5 bases and J by 1 base, leaving 11 bases between them. Germline values: CDR1 MDHEN, CDR2 SYDVKM. For the CDR3, the DNA is TGTGCCAGCAGTCTCCCTCAACATAACTATGGCTACACCTTC. Its protein is CASSLPQHNYGYTF.

The rearrangement links TRBV7-2 to TRBJ1-1; TRBD1 might be the D (5 bases). Germline CDR1 SGHTA, CDR2 FQGNSA. The CDR3 is 13 amino acids. V lost 2 bases and J lost 7, with 11 bases in between. This CDR3 reads CASSLYGRGEAFF. The CDR3 region has the DNA TGTGCCAGCAGCTTATATGGTAGGGGTGAAGCTTTCTTT.